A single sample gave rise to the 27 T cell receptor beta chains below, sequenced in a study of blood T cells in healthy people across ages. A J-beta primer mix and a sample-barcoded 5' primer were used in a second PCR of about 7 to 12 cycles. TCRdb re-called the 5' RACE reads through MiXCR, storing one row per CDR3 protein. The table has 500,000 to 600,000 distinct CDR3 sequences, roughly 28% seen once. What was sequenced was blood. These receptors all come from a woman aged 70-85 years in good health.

CDR3 sequence: CASMIPGTGDEQYF. CDR3 nucleotides: TGTGCCAGCATGATTCCCGGGACAGGGGACGAGCAGTACTTC. The chain links TRBV2 to TRBJ2-5; 10 nucleotides line up with TRBD1. Judging by the DNA end, TRBJ2-7 fits better; the J call may be wrong. Germline lookup yields CDR1 SNHLY and CDR2 FYNNEI. This CDR3 has 14 amino acids.

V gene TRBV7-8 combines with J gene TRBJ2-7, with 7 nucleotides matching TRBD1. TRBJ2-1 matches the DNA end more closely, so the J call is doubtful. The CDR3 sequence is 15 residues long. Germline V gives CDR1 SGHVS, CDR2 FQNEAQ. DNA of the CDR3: TGTGCCAGCAGCTCACAGGGGAAGGCCTACAATGAGCAGTTCTTC. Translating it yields CASSSQGKAYNEQFF.

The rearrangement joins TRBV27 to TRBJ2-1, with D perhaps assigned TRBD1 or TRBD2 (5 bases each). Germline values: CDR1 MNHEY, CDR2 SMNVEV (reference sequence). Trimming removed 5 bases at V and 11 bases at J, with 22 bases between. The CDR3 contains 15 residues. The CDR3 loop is CASSPHRDPEDKQFF. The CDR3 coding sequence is TGTGCCAGCAGTCCTCACCGGGACCCAGAAGATAAGCAGTTCTTC.

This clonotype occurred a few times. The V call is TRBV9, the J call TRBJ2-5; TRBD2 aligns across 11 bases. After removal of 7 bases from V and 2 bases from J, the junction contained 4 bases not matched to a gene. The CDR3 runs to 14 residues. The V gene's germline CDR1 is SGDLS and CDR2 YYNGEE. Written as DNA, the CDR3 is TGTGCCAGCGCACGACTAGCGGGGCAAGAGACCCAGTACTTC. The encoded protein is CASARLAGQETQYF.

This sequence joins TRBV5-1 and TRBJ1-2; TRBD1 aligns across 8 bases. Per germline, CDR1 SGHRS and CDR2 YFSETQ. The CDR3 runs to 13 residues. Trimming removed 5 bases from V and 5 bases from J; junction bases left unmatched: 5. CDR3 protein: CASRPGTGYGYTF. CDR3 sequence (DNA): TGCGCCAGCAGACCCGGGACAGGATATGGCTACACCTTC.

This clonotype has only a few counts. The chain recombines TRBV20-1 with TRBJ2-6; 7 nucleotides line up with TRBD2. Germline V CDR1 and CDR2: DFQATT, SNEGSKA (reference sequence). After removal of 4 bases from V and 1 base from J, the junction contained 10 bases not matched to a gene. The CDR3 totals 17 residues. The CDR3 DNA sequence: TGCAGTGCTAAAGCGACTAGCTACCGTTCTGGGGCCAACGTCCTGACTTTC. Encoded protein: CSAKATSYRSGANVLTF.

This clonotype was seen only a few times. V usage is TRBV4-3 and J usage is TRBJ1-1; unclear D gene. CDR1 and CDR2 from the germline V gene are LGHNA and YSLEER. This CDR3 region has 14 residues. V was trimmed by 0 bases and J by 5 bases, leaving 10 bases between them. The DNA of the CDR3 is TGCGCCAGCAGCCAAGAAGGGCGGGGAACTGAAGCTTTCTTT. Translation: CASSQEGRGTEAFF.

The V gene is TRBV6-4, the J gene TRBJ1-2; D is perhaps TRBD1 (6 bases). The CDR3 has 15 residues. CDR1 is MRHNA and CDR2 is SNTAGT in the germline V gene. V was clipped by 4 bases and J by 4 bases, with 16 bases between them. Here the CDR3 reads CASSVKPGQGYGYTF. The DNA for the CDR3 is TGTGCCAGCAGTGTCAAGCCGGGACAAGGCTATGGCTACACCTTC.

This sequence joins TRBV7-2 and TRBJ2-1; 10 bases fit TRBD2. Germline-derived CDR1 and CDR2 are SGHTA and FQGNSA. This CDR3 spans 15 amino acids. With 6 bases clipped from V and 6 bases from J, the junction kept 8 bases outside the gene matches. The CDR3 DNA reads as TGTGCCAGCAGGATAACGCTAGCGGGGGCCAATGAGCAGTTCTTC. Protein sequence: CASRITLAGANEQFF.

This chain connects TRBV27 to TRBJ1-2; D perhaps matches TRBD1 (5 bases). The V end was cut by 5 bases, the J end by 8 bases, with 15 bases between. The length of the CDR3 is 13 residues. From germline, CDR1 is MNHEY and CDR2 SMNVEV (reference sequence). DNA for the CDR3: TGTGCCAGCAGTCTTTTGGGGGATAGGGGCTACACCTTC. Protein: CASSLLGDRGYTF.

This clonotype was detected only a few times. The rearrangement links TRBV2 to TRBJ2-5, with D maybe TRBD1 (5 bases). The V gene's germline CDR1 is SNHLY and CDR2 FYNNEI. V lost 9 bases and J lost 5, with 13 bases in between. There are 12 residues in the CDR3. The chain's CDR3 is CASKTELETQYF. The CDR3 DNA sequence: TGTGCCAGTAAGACAGAGCTCGAGACCCAGTACTTC.

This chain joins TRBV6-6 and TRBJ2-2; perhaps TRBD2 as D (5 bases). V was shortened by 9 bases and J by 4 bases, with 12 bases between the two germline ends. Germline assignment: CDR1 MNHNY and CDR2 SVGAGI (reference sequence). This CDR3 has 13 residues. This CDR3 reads CASADWGTGELFF. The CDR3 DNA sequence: TGTGCCAGTGCGGACTGGGGCACCGGGGAGCTGTTTTTT.

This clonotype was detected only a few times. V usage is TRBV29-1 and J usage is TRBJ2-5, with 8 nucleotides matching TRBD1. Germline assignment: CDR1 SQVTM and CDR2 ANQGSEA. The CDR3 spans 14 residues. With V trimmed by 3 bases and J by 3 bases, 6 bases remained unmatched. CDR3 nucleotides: TGCAGCGTTGACCTACAGGGGGTGAAAGAGACCCAGTACTTC. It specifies CSVDLQGVKETQYF.

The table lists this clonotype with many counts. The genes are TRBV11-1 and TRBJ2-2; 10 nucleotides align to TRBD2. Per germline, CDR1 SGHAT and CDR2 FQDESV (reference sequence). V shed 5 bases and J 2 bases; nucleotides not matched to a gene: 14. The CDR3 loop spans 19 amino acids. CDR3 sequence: CASSPLAGDSSLNTGELFF. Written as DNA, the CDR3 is TGTGCCAGCAGCCCCCTAGCGGGGGATTCTAGTCTCAACACCGGGGAGCTGTTTTTT.

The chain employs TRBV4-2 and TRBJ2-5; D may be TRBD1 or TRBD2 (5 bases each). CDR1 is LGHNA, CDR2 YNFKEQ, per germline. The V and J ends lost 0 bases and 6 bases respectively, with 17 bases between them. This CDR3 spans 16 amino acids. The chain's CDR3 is CASSQDASPEGKTQYF. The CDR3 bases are TGTGCCAGCAGCCAAGACGCCTCCCCCGAGGGGAAGACCCAGTACTTC.

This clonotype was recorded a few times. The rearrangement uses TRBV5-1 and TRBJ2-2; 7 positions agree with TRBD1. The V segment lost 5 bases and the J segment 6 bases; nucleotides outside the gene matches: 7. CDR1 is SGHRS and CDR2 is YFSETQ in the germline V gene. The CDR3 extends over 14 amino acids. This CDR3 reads CASRARDSSGELFF. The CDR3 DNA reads TGCGCCAGCAGGGCCAGGGACAGCTCCGGGGAGCTGTTTTTT.

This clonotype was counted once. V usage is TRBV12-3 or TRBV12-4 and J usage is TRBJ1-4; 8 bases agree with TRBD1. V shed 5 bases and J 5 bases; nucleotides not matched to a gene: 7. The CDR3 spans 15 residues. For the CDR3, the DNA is TGTGCCAGCAGTACAAGCGGGACAGGCAATGAAAAACTGTTTTTT. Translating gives CASSTSGTGNEKLFF.

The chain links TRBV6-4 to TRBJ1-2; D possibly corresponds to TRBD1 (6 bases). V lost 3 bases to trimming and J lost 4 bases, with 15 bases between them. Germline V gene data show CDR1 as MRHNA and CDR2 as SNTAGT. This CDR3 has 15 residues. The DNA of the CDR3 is TGTGCCAGCAGTGAAGGTTGGGGACAAGGCTATGGCTACACCTTC. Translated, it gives CASSEGWGQGYGYTF.

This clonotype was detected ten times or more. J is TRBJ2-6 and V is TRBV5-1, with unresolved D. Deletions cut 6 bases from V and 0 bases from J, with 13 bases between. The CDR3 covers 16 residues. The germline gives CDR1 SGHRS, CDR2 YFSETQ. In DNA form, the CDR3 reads TGCGCCAGCACCTATACAGCCTCCTCTGGGGCCAACGTCCTGACTTTC. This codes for CASTYTASSGANVLTF.

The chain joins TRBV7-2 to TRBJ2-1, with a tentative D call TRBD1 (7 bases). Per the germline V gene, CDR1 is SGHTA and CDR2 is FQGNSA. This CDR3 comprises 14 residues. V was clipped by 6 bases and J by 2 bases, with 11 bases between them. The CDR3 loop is CASRGGQTYNEQFF. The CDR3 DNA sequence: TGTGCCAGCAGGGGGGGACAGACCTACAATGAGCAGTTCTTC.

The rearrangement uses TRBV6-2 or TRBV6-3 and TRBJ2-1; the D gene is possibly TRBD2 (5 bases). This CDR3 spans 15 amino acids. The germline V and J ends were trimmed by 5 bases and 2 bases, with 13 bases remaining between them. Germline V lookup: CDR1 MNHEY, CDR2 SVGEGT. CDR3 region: CASSPLSDPYNEQFF. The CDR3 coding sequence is TGTGCCAGCAGTCCTCTTAGCGATCCCTACAATGAGCAGTTCTTC.

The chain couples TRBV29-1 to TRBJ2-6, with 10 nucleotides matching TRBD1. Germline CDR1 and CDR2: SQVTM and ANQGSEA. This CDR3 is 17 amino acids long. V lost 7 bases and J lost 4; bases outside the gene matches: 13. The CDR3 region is CSAETGGAFAGANVLTF. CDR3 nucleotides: TGCAGCGCCGAGACAGGGGGCGCTTTCGCCGGGGCCAACGTCCTGACTTTC.

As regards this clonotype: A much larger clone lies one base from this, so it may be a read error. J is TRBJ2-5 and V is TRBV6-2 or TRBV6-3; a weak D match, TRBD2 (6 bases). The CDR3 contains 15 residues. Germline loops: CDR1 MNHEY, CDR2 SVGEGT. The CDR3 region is CAGSYGASDLETQYF. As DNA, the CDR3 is TGTGCCGGCAGTTACGGGGCTAGCGATCTGGAGACCCAGTACTTC.

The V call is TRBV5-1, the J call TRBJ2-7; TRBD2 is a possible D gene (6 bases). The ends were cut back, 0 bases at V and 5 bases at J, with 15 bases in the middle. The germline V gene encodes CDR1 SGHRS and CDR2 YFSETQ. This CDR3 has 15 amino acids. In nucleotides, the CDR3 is TGCGCCAGCAGCTTGGTAGCCAGGGAGGACGACGAGCAGTACTTC. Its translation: CASSLVAREDDEQYF.

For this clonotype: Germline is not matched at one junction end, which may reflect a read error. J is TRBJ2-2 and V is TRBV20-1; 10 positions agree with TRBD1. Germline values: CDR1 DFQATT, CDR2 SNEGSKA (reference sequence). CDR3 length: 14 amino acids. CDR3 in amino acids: CSASAETGGGKLFF. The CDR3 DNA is TGCAGTGCTAGCGCCGAGACAGGGGGCGGGAAGCTGTTTTTT.

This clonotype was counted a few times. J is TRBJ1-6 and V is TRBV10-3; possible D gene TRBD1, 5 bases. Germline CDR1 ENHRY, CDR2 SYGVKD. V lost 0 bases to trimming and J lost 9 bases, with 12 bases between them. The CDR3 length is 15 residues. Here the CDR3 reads CAISESSGVGSPLHF. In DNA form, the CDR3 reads TGTGCCATCAGTGAGTCTTCGGGGGTGGGTTCACCCCTCCACTTT.

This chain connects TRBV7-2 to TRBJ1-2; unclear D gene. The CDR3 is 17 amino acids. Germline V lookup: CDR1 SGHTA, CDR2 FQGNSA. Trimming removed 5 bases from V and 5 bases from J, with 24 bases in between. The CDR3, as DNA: TGTGCCAGCAGCCCCATGAGTTTACGGCAGACCTTTTATGGCTACACCTTC. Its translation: CASSPMSLRQTFYGYTF.